Each of the 11 T cell receptor beta chains below was sequenced from the same sample in a study of blood T cell repertoires in COVID-19. The data were produced by immunoSEQ multiplex PCR, yet TCRdb's version contains in-frame clones alone and is incomplete. The sample has about 230,000 clones; 70% to 90% are singletons. Material: peripheral blood. The source of these receptors is a man aged 45-60 years with COVID-19, enrolled during active disease.

This chain joins TRBV18 and TRBJ2-7; maybe TRBD2 (6 bases). This CDR3 is 13 amino acids long. Germline V lookup: CDR1 KGHSH, CDR2 LQKENI. Trimming cost V 3 bases and J 6 bases, with 12 bases left between them. The CDR3 sequence is CASSPHAEGEQYF. CDR3 bases: TGTGCCAGCTCACCCCACGCGGAGGGCGAGCAGTACTTC.

This chain joins TRBV18 and TRBJ1-5, with 8 bases lining up with TRBD1. The trim removed 2 bases at V and 5 bases at J, leaving 2 bases unmatched. This CDR3 has 14 amino acids. The germline V gene encodes CDR1 KGHSH and CDR2 LQKENI. DNA for the CDR3: TGTGCCAGCTCACCAGGGACAGGTTATCAGCCCCAGCATTTT. It is translated as CASSPGTGYQPQHF.

Regarding this clone: Germline is not matched at one junction end, which may reflect a read error. The DNA for the CDR3 is TGTGCCAGTAGGATAGACAGTTTGAACACTGAAGCTTTCTTT. Encoded protein: CASRIDSLNTEAFF. The V and J genes are TRBV19 and TRBJ1-1; D is possibly TRBD1 (5 bases). The germline CDR1 and CDR2 sequences are LNHDA and SQIVND (reference sequence). The CDR3 length is 14 residues.

This clone showed up just once. The rearrangement joins TRBV18 to TRBJ1-1; TRBD1 aligns across 7 bases. CDR3 size: 14 residues. Germline CDR1 is KGHSH and CDR2 is LQKENI. Unmatched junction bases numbered 3, after V lost 4 bases and J lost 1 base. The CDR3 region has the DNA TGTGCCAGCTCACAAAGGGGGCAGAACACTGAAGCTTTCTTT. This encodes CASSQRGQNTEAFF. The full variable domain, in which reference TRBV18 and TRBJ1-1 provide the parts outside the CDR3, is NAGVMQNPRHLVRRRGQEARLRCSPMKGHSHVYWYRQLPEEGLKFMVYLQKENIIDESGMPKERFSAEFPKEGPSILRIQQVVRGDSAAYFCASSQRGQNTEAFFGQGTRLTVV.

This clone is a singleton in its sample. CDR3 DNA: TGTGCCAGCAATTACAGGGGAAGGAACACTGAAGCTTTCTTT. It yields the protein CASNYRGRNTEAFF. The chain joins TRBV13 to TRBJ1-1, with TRBD1 matching over 7 bases. The CDR3 is made up of 14 amino acids. The trim removed 7 bases at V and 1 base at J, leaving 6 bases unmatched. The germline CDR1 and CDR2 sequences are PRHDT and FYEKMQ (reference sequence).

The chain has TRBV15 and TRBJ1-5; TRBD1 aligns across 9 bases. Germline V CDR1 and CDR2: LNHNV, YYDKDF (reference sequence). The trim removed 0 bases at V and 8 bases at J, leaving 11 bases unmatched. The CDR3 is made up of 17 amino acids. The DNA for the CDR3 is TGTGCCACCAGCAGAGATCGGGACAGGGTGGTCACGGAGCCCCAGCATTTT. Translated, it gives CATSRDRDRVVTEPQHF.

This chain connects TRBV24-1 to TRBJ2-3; 7 nucleotides match TRBD2. The CDR3 covers 16 residues. CDR1 KGHDR and CDR2 SFDVKD come from the germline V gene. J was trimmed by 0 bases and V by 5 bases; bases with no gene match: 7. The CDR3 DNA sequence: TGTGCCACCAGTGGACCTAGCGGCTCTAGCACAGATACGCAGTATTTT. This codes for CATSGPSGSSTDTQYF.

In this sample, this clone turned up once. The chain has TRBV30 and TRBJ1-1; 8 nucleotides line up with TRBD1. CDR1 GTSNPN and CDR2 SVGIG come from the germline V gene (reference sequence). J gave up 10 bases and V 2 bases, and 12 bases lay outside the gene matches. The CDR3 runs 14 residues. CDR3: CAWSQNPNRGIAFF. CDR3 nucleotide sequence: TGTGCCTGGAGTCAAAACCCCAACAGGGGGATAGCTTTCTTT.

This clone was recorded only once. This sequence joins TRBV19 and TRBJ2-2; 7 bases agree with TRBD2. Germline CDR1 LNHDA, CDR2 SQIVND (reference sequence). This CDR3 is built from 15 residues. With 5 bases clipped from V and 0 bases from J, the junction kept 3 bases outside the gene matches. The CDR3 sequence: CASSGGVANTGELFF. For the CDR3, the DNA is TGTGCCAGTAGTGGGGGGGTCGCGAACACCGGGGAGCTGTTTTTT.

The chain has TRBV6-2 or TRBV6-3 and TRBJ2-7; TRBD1 might be the D (6 bases). The germline CDR1 and CDR2 sequences are MNHEY and SVGEGT. This CDR3 comprises 14 residues. V lost 5 bases to trimming and J lost 5 bases, with 16 bases between them. In nucleotides, the CDR3 is TGTGCCAGCAGTGCTCCCGGGACAACGAACGAGCAGTACTTC. This translates into CASSAPGTTNEQYF.

The CDR3 bases are TGTGCCTGGAGTCCCCAGGGAACAGGGCGGGTAGAGACCCAGTACTTC. It encodes CAWSPQGTGRVETQYF. The V and J genes are TRBV30 and TRBJ2-5, with TRBD1 as a possible D gene (6 bases). Germline assignment: CDR1 GTSNPN and CDR2 SVGIG (reference sequence). The CDR3 runs to 16 residues. V lost 2 bases and J 4 bases, leaving 20 bases between the germline ends.